Listed below are T cell receptor beta chains from one sample, sequenced in a study of blood T cell repertoires in COVID-19. The protocol was immunoSEQ multiplex PCR, while the TCRdb copy is restricted to in-frame clones and leaves out a portion. The table shows approximately 320,000 clones, with roughly 85% occurring only once. Sequenced material: peripheral blood. These receptors all come from a human donor in a cohort sampled during active COVID-19. The CDR3 runs from the conserved cysteine through the conserved F or W. Each record gives: V gene, clone size, J gene, D gene, CDR3 DNA, CDR3 protein. A D gene is named only where the DNA matches it firmly. Expanded clones get a size class; other rows say once, few or many, or leave the size out.

V gene: TRBV18
clone size: once
J gene: TRBJ2-7
D gene: TRBD1
CDR3 DNA: TGTGCCAGCTCCCCCGGGACAGGGGACGGCTACGAGCAGTACTTC
CDR3 protein: CASSPGTGDGYEQYF

V gene: TRBV30
clone size: .
J gene: TRBJ1-1
D gene: .
CDR3 DNA: TGTGCCTGGGCAGGGATCACTGAAGCTTTCTTT
CDR3 protein: CAWAGITEAFF

V gene: TRBV20-1
clone size: once
J gene: TRBJ2-5
D gene: .
CDR3 DNA: TGCAGTGCTAGAGGTGCGGCCCAGTACTTC
CDR3 protein: CSARGAAQYF

V gene: TRBV24-1
clone size: .
J gene: TRBJ2-1
D gene: TRBD2
CDR3 DNA: TGTGCCACCAGTGACCCTACTAGCGGGAACAATGAGCAGTTCTTC
CDR3 protein: CATSDPTSGNNEQFF

V gene: TRBV5-4
clone size: once
J gene: TRBJ1-1
D gene: .
CDR3 DNA: TGTGCCAGCAGCCCCGCGGGACGGGATGAAGCTTTCTTT
CDR3 protein: CASSPAGRDEAFF

V gene: TRBV7-8
clone size: .
J gene: TRBJ2-7
D gene: TRBD2
CDR3 DNA: TGTGCCAGCAGCTACCGGACTAGCGGGGGGAACGAGCAGTACTTC
CDR3 protein: CASSYRTSGGNEQYF

V gene: TRBV11-2
clone size: few
J gene: TRBJ1-2
D gene: TRBD1
CDR3 DNA: TGTGCCAGCAGCCTTCGTAGGACAGGGGCATCTGGCTACACCTTC
CDR3 protein: CASSLRRTGASGYTF

V gene: TRBV5-1
clone size: .
J gene: TRBJ2-7
D gene: TRBD1
CDR3 DNA: TGCGCCAGCAGCTTGGGACAGGGCCGCTACGAGCAGTACTTC
CDR3 protein: CASSLGQGRYEQYF

V gene: TRBV9
clone size: .
J gene: TRBJ2-7
D gene: .
CDR3 DNA: TGTGCCAGACCGGACAGACCGATCTACGAGCAGTACTTC
CDR3 protein: CARPDRPIYEQYF

V gene: TRBV7-8
clone size: .
J gene: TRBJ2-1
D gene: TRBD1
CDR3 DNA: TGTGCCAGCAGCTTAGTGGGGACAGACAATGAGCAGTTCTTC
CDR3 protein: CASSLVGTDNEQFF

V gene: TRBV29-1
clone size: .
J gene: TRBJ2-2
D gene: .
CDR3 DNA: TGCAGCGTCCACGGACATAAGAACACCGGGGAGCTGTTTTTT
CDR3 protein: CSVHGHKNTGELFF

V gene: TRBV7-2
clone size: .
J gene: TRBJ1-6
D gene: TRBD1
CDR3 DNA: TGTGCCAGCAGCCGGGACAGTCTCAGCTCCTATAATTCACCCCTCCACTTT
CDR3 protein: CASSRDSLSSYNSPLHF

V gene: TRBV7-9
clone size: .
J gene: TRBJ2-7
D gene: TRBD1
CDR3 DNA: TGTGCCAGCAGCTCCGGGACAGGGACCTACGAGCAGTACTTC
CDR3 protein: CASSSGTGTYEQYF

V gene: TRBV5-6
clone size: .
J gene: TRBJ2-6
D gene: .
CDR3 DNA: TGTGCCAGCAGCTTGGTCCCAGGGTCCCCCAAGGACGTCCTGACTTTC
CDR3 protein: CASSLVPGSPKDVLTF

V gene: TRBV24-1
clone size: once
J gene: TRBJ2-1
D gene: TRBD1
CDR3 DNA: TGTGCCACCGGTAACAGGGGAGCTTTGAATGAGCAGTTCTTC
CDR3 protein: CATGNRGALNEQFF

V gene: TRBV19
clone size: .
J gene: TRBJ1-5
D gene: TRBD1
CDR3 DNA: TGTGCCAGTAGACCGGCGGGACAGGGGAATCAGCCCCAGCATTTT
CDR3 protein: CASRPAGQGNQPQHF

V gene: TRBV6-5
clone size: .
J gene: TRBJ2-1
D gene: .
CDR3 DNA: TGTGCCAGCAGTTTAAAGCATGAGCAGTTCTTC
CDR3 protein: CASSLKHEQFF

V gene: TRBV6-2/TRBV6-3
clone size: .
J gene: TRBJ1-1
D gene: .
CDR3 DNA: TGTGCCAGCAGTTACGCGTACTCTGAAGCTTTCTTT
CDR3 protein: CASSYAYSEAFF

V gene: TRBV5-4
clone size: .
J gene: TRBJ2-2
D gene: TRBD2
CDR3 DNA: TGTGCCAGCAGCCTGATAGGACTAGCGGGGAACACCGGGGAGCTGTTTTTT
CDR3 protein: CASSLIGLAGNTGELFF

V gene: TRBV15
clone size: .
J gene: TRBJ1-5
D gene: .
CDR3 DNA: TGTGCCACCAGCAGAGGGCAGGTCTACAATCAGCCCCAGCATTTT
CDR3 protein: CATSRGQVYNQPQHF

V gene: TRBV9
clone size: many
J gene: TRBJ2-3
D gene: TRBD2
CDR3 DNA: TGTGCCAGCAGCGTAGCTGGGACTAGCGCAGATACGCAGTATTTT
CDR3 protein: CASSVAGTSADTQYF

V gene: TRBV7-3
clone size: .
J gene: TRBJ2-3
D gene: .
CDR3 DNA: TGTGCCAGCAGTCTCCTCGGGACTAGCACAGATACGCAGTATTTT
CDR3 protein: CASSLLGTSTDTQYF

V gene: TRBV4-2
clone size: .
J gene: TRBJ2-3
D gene: .
CDR3 DNA: TGTGCCAGCAGCCACATCACAGATACGCAGTATTTT
CDR3 protein: CASSHITDTQYF

V gene: TRBV12-3/TRBV12-4
clone size: .
J gene: TRBJ2-3
D gene: .
CDR3 DNA: TGTGCCAGCAGGTTGTCGGATACGCAGTATTTT
CDR3 protein: CASRLSDTQYF

V gene: TRBV7-3
clone size: .
J gene: TRBJ2-3
D gene: TRBD1
CDR3 DNA: TGTGCCAGCAGCCCCTGGGACAGGGGGCAAGATACGCAGTATTTT
CDR3 protein: CASSPWDRGQDTQYF

V gene: TRBV2
clone size: .
J gene: TRBJ2-5
D gene: .
CDR3 DNA: TGTGCCAGCAGGAACAGGGGGGGTCCACAAGAGACCCAGTACTTC
CDR3 protein: CASRNRGGPQETQYF

V gene: TRBV10-3
clone size: .
J gene: TRBJ1-5
D gene: .
CDR3 DNA: TGTGCCATCAGTGAGCTCGCGCGCGCGGAGCCCCAGCATTTT
CDR3 protein: CAISELARAEPQHF

V gene: TRBV7-2
clone size: .
J gene: TRBJ1-6
D gene: TRBD1
CDR3 DNA: TGTGCCAGCAGCGACCCGGGACAGGCTTATTCACCCCTCCACTTT
CDR3 protein: CASSDPGQAYSPLHF

V gene: TRBV9
clone size: once
J gene: TRBJ1-2
D gene: .
CDR3 DNA: TGTGCCAGCAGCGAAAGAGTAATTTCTTATGGCTACACCTTC
CDR3 protein: CASSERVISYGYTF